Each of the 22 T cell receptor beta chains below was sequenced from the same sample in a study of cytomegalovirus exposure and HLA in healthy donors. It was with 60 Vbeta and 13 Jbeta primers that the PCR ran. Assay used: immunoSEQ multiplex PCR; TCRdb lists only in-frame clones, some missing. Among about 140,000 clones listed, over 75% were seen once. The sample comprised PBMCs. The source of these receptors is a woman aged 45-65 years in good health and CMV-seropositive.

This chain links TRBV7-3 with TRBJ2-3, with D uncertain. This CDR3 comprises 13 residues. Germline CDR1 and CDR2: SGHTA and FQGTGA. V lost 3 bases and J lost 1, with 5 bases in between. The CDR3 sequence: CASSFGGTDTQYF. The CDR3 nucleotides read TGTGCCAGCAGCTTCGGTGGCACAGATACGCAGTATTTT.

The chain combines TRBV5-1 with TRBJ2-3, with D perhaps matching TRBD2 (6 bases). CDR3 length: 15 residues. V shed 5 bases and J shed 0 bases, with 13 bases lying between them. Germline values: CDR1 SGHRS, CDR2 YFSETQ. This CDR3 is CASSGVGTSTDTQYF. The DNA for the CDR3 is TGCGCCAGCAGTGGAGTAGGGACTAGCACAGATACGCAGTATTTT.

This clone was observed a handful of times. V and J are TRBV7-2 and TRBJ2-7, with a possible D match to TRBD2 (6 bases). The CDR3 runs to 14 residues. V shed 4 bases and J shed 4 bases, with 14 bases lying between them. The germline gives CDR1 SGHTA, CDR2 FQGNSA. CDR3 sequence reads: CASSSLLSGYEQYF. For the CDR3, the DNA is TGTGCCAGCAGCTCCCTACTTAGCGGATACGAGCAGTACTTC.

This clone was recorded only once. The chain is built from TRBV2 and TRBJ1-2; D is perhaps TRBD1 (6 bases). Deletions cut 7 bases from V and 3 bases from J, with 18 bases between. There are 15 residues in the CDR3. Germline CDR1 is SNHLY and CDR2 is FYNNEI. CDR3 amino acids: CASKDRQAPYYGYTF. The CDR3 DNA follows: TGTGCCAGCAAGGATAGACAGGCGCCCTACTATGGCTACACCTTC.

The gene calls are TRBV2 and TRBJ2-3, with 7 bases lining up with TRBD1. CDR1 SNHLY and CDR2 FYNNEI come from the germline V gene. V trimming: 10 bases; J trimming: 5 bases; junction bases outside the gene matches: 9. The CDR3 contains 13 residues. CDR3 sequence (DNA): TGTGCCACCACGAAGGGGGCCGGAGATACGCAGTATTTT. This sequence encodes CATTKGAGDTQYF.

The J gene is TRBJ1-1, the V gene TRBV18; a weak D match, TRBD1 (6 bases). The length of the CDR3 is 12 residues. Trimming left V 6 bases short and J 12 bases short, with 17 bases between. CDR1 and CDR2 from the germline V gene are KGHSH and LQKENI. The chain's CDR3 is CASSPGQGVTFF. Written as DNA, the CDR3 is TGTGCCAGCTCCCCGGGACAAGGGGTAACTTTCTTT.

J is TRBJ2-1 and V is TRBV19; D possibly corresponds to TRBD1 (6 bases). The CDR3 is made up of 15 amino acids. Trimming removed 6 bases from V and 0 bases from J, with 12 bases in between. Germline loops: CDR1 LNHDA, CDR2 SQIVND (reference sequence). The CDR3 DNA sequence: TGTGCCAGTAGATGGGACATAGGCTCCTACAATGAGCAGTTCTTC. Its protein is CASRWDIGSYNEQFF.

The chain has TRBV29-1 and TRBJ2-3, with D perhaps TRBD2 (5 bases). CDR3 length: 14 residues. V was clipped by 6 bases and J by 4 bases, with 17 bases between them. From germline, CDR1 is SQVTM and CDR2 ANQGSEA. CDR3 in amino acids: CSVVLVSTSDTQYF. The CDR3 DNA follows: TGCAGCGTGGTACTAGTGTCAACTTCAGATACGCAGTATTTT.

V gene TRBV4-3 combines with J gene TRBJ2-3, with 12 positions matching TRBD2. Germline CDR1 reads LGHNA; CDR2 reads YSLEER. Losses at the gene ends were 3 bases for V and 6 bases for J; bases not matched to a gene: 4. The CDR3 length is 15 residues. DNA of the CDR3: TGCGCCAGCAGCCATCGGACTAGCGGGGAGGATACGCAGTATTTT. It yields the protein CASSHRTSGEDTQYF.

The chain uses TRBV7-6 and TRBJ2-7; 11 nucleotides line up with TRBD1. The CDR3 spans 16 residues. V trimming: 1 base; J trimming: 0 bases; junction bases outside the gene matches: 2. Germline V CDR1 and CDR2: SGHVS, FNYEAQ. The CDR3, as DNA: TGTGCCAGCAGCTTAGGGGGACAGGGGGGCTCCTACGAGCAGTACTTC. Its protein is CASSLGGQGGSYEQYF.

This clone was observed a few times. This chain links TRBV29-1 with TRBJ2-3; 7 nucleotides align to TRBD2. The junction had 8 bases not matched to a gene; V was cut back by 7 bases and J by 7 bases. Germline V gene lookup returns CDR1 SQVTM and CDR2 ANQGSEA. The CDR3 length is 12 residues. The CDR3 region is CSGGGGMNTQYF. DNA of the CDR3: TGCAGCGGGGGGGGAGGGATGAATACGCAGTATTTT.

The chain is built from TRBV19 and TRBJ2-7, with 9 bases that match TRBD2. The CDR3 length is 15 residues. Germline trimming cut 3 bases from V and 3 bases from J; bases unmatched to any gene: 6. CDR1 and CDR2 from the germline V gene are LNHDA and SQIVND (reference sequence). The CDR3 loop reads CASSIYASGVYEQYF. The CDR3 DNA reads as TGTGCCAGTAGTATTTATGCTAGCGGGGTCTACGAGCAGTACTTC.

The chain joins TRBV9 to TRBJ2-1, with TRBD2 matching over 9 bases. This CDR3 contains 14 residues. Trimming at V came to 3 bases and at J to 4 bases, leaving 2 bases not matched to a gene. Germline V gene lookup returns CDR1 SGDLS and CDR2 YYNGEE. CDR3 in amino acids: CASSAGLAYNEQFF. The CDR3 bases are TGTGCCAGCAGCGCGGGACTAGCTTACAATGAGCAGTTCTTC.

This chain joins TRBV6-5 and TRBJ2-7; D call uncertain. Germline V gives CDR1 MNHEY, CDR2 SVGAGI. The CDR3 runs to 13 residues. V was trimmed by 0 bases and J by 7 bases, leaving 10 bases between them. This CDR3 reads CASSYSETREQYF. The CDR3 DNA sequence: TGTGCCAGCAGTTACTCGGAGACGAGGGAGCAGTACTTC.

This clone was counted a few times. J is TRBJ2-2 and V is TRBV5-1; TRBD1 aligns across 7 bases. This CDR3 has 15 residues. The germline gives CDR1 SGHRS, CDR2 YFSETQ. V trimming: 4 bases; J trimming: 6 bases; junction bases outside the gene matches: 9. CDR3 in DNA: TGCGCCAGCAGCGGAAAGACAGGGACGGCCGGGGAGCTGTTTTTT. This gives the protein CASSGKTGTAGELFF. The whole variable domain, remainder taken from reference TRBV5-1 and TRBJ2-2, is KAGVTQTPRYLIKTRGQQVTLSCSPISGHRSVSWYQQTPGQGLQFLFEYFSETQRNKGNFPGRFSGRQFSNSRSEMNVSTLELGDSALYLCASSGKTGTAGELFFGEGSRLTVL.

The gene calls are TRBV28 and TRBJ1-1, with 7 bases fitting TRBD1. The CDR3 contains 16 residues. CDR1 is MDHEN, CDR2 SYDVKM, per germline. V gave up 4 bases and J gave up 1 base; unmatched junction bases: 9. CDR3 bases: TGTGCCAGCAGTTCAGAGAGGGGGCCGGGGAACACTGAAGCTTTCTTT. The encoded protein is CASSSERGPGNTEAFF.

This clone was seen a few times. This chain connects TRBV5-4 to TRBJ1-6; 8 bases match TRBD1. CDR3 length equals 15 residues. V was clipped by 3 bases and J by 8 bases; unmatched bases: 7. Germline CDR1 and CDR2: SGHNT and YYREEE (reference sequence). CDR3 sequence: CASSSKETGDSPLHF. The CDR3 DNA sequence: TGTGCCAGCAGCTCGAAAGAGACAGGGGATTCACCCCTCCACTTT.

Note on this clone: Other DNA sequences of this sample code for an identical CDR3. The chain uses TRBV30 and TRBJ1-3; tentatively, D is TRBD1 (5 bases). Germline V gene data show CDR1 as GTSNPN and CDR2 as SVGIG (reference sequence). Between the trimmed V and J ends, which lost 2 bases and 4 bases, there was a span of 6 bases. The length of the CDR3 is 12 residues. The CDR3 spells CAWSTGGNTIYF. The CDR3 coding sequence is TGTGCCTGGAGTACAGGAGGAAACACCATATATTTT. Drawing the rest from reference TRBV30 and TRBJ1-3, the complete variable domain is SQTIHQWPATLVQPVGSPLSLECTVEGTSNPNLYWYRQAAGRGLQLLFYSVGIGQISSEVPQNLSASRPQDRQFILSSKKLLLSDSGFYLCAWSTGGNTIYFGEGSWLTVV.

This clone was counted a single time. The chain uses TRBV6-5 and TRBJ2-5, with D tentatively TRBD2 (5 bases). The J call may be incorrect, as the DNA end agrees better with TRBJ2-7. Germline CDR1 MNHEY, CDR2 SVGAGI. There are 15 residues in the CDR3. CDR3 loop: CASSYFVGGPYEQYF. CDR3 DNA sequence: TGTGCCAGCAGTTACTTCGTAGGAGGCCCCTACGAGCAGTACTTC.

The rearrangement links TRBV5-1 to TRBJ1-1; 7 nucleotides line up with TRBD1. CDR1 SGHRS and CDR2 YFSETQ come from the germline V gene. This CDR3 is built from 15 residues. J was trimmed by 2 bases and V by 4 bases; bases with no gene match: 8. CDR3: CASSLQGRGNTEAFF. The DNA for the CDR3 is TGCGCCAGCAGCCTACAGGGGAGAGGCAACACTGAAGCTTTCTTT. Full variable domain (remainder filled in from reference TRBV5-1 and TRBJ1-1): KAGVTQTPRYLIKTRGQQVTLSCSPISGHRSVSWYQQTPGQGLQFLFEYFSETQRNKGNFPGRFSGRQFSNSRSEMNVSTLELGDSALYLCASSLQGRGNTEAFFGQGTRLTVV.

The V gene is TRBV28, the J gene TRBJ1-1; D is possibly TRBD1 (5 bases). Germline CDR1 and CDR2: MDHEN and SYDVKM. CDR3 size: 13 residues. The germline V and J ends were trimmed by 3 bases and 4 bases, with 9 bases remaining between them. This chain's CDR3 is CASSFPQGTEAFF. In DNA, the CDR3 is TGTGCCAGCAGTTTCCCCCAGGGCACTGAAGCTTTCTTT.

In this sample, this clone turned up once. This chain uses TRBV30 with TRBJ1-3; D call uncertain. Trimming pared 7 bases from V and 8 bases from J, leaving 18 bases between. This CDR3 is built from 13 residues. Per germline, CDR1 GTSNPN and CDR2 SVGIG (reference sequence). The CDR3 DNA reads TGTGCCTCGACTCGGTCAAGTTCGGACACCATATATTTT. Translating it yields CASTRSSSDTIYF.